The source of this TCR beta chain is a study of cytotoxic CD8 clonotypes in ibrutinib-treated CLL. About the study: Each sample contained, on average, about 250,000 productive templates and 75,000 to 95,000 productive rearrangements. Study-wide findings and caveats: Public clonotypes occurred uncommonly; on treatment, they contracted or remained stable. Age-matched healthy donor levels were exceeded by baseline clonality, which tracked circulating CD8+ T-cell counts. At ibrutinib response, clonality increased, and at progression it declined back toward baseline.

On this clone: The antigen remains unidentified.

Germline CDR1 reads WSHSY; CDR2 reads SAAADI. V was clipped by 7 bases and J by 5 bases, with 14 bases between them. This CDR3 has 13 amino acids. This table comes from immunoSEQ multiplex PCR, and its TCRdb copy is limited to in-frame clones, with some not included. The top ten clones hold 6% to 6.5% of a sample with fewer than 400,000 clones, under 70% of them seen once. This rearrangement joins TRBV10-2 to TRBJ2-5; TRBD1 might be the D (5 bases). This specimen was PBMCs, taken after 36 months of ibrutinib treatment. The receptor was isolated from a human donor with chronic lymphocytic leukemia. CDR3 protein: CASILDMGETQYF. The CDR3 bases are TGCGCCAGCATCCTGGACATGGGGGAGACCCAGTACTTC.